One and the same sample provided the 5 T cell receptor beta chains below, sequenced in a study of beta chain features in type 1 diabetes (dated by TCRdb to the late 2010s). The method was the immunoSEQ multiplex PCR assay. All of the isolated RNA was reverse transcribed with the High Capacity cDNA Reverse Transcription Kit, so expressed TCRB transcripts were sequenced. The immuneACCESS repertoire file appears here via TCRdb, limited to in-frame rearrangements. These files lack a portion of the clones; in checked studies, under half of the deficit traces to unresolved V genes, and the cause of the others is not known. The sample profile shows 300,000 to 400,000 clones; roughly 13% of them were found once. Of the sample, approximately 0.016% falls within the top ten clones. Their antigens remain unidentified. General findings and caveats noted by the study authors: Type 1 diabetes patients showed a moderate but significant shortening of TCRB CDR3 length in all four CD4+ subsets.

The sample comprised naive CD4+ T cells from blood. Sample cell subset or site, as interpreted from the label and publication: true naive CD4+ T cells. The receptors were gathered from a woman aged 18 to 35 with type 1 diabetes.

V is TRBV27 and J is TRBJ2-6; TRBD1 matches at 8 bases. With V trimmed by 4 bases and J by 0 bases, 5 bases remained unmatched. Germline CDR1 is MNHEY and CDR2 is SMNVEV (reference sequence). The CDR3 runs 17 residues. CDR3 nucleotides: TGTGCCAGCAGTTCACAGGGGGTTAGCTCTGGGGCCAACGTCCTGACTTTC. This gives the protein CASSSQGVSSGANVLTF.

The chain links TRBV28 to TRBJ2-5, with 11 bases identical to TRBD2. The germline V gene has CDR1 MDHEN and CDR2 SYDVKM. The V gene end was trimmed by 4 bases and the J gene end by 5 bases; junction bases not matched to a gene: 24. The CDR3 length is 21 residues. The CDR3 loop is CASSSPKGRRLAGPRGETQYF. CDR3 nucleotides: TGTGCCAGCAGTTCTCCCAAAGGTCGTAGACTAGCGGGACCAAGGGGGGAGACCCAGTACTTC.

The CDR3 DNA reads TGTGCCAGCAGCTTAGGCTTTGGAGGACAGGGGAAGTCCTACGAGCAGTACGTC. Amino acids: CASSLGFGGQGKSYEQYV. The chain carries TRBV11-2 and TRBJ2-7; TRBD1 agrees at 9 bases. Germline loops: CDR1 SGHAT, CDR2 FQNNGV. Trimming cost V 1 base and J 1 base; bases outside gene matches: 11. This CDR3 contains 18 residues.

This rearrangement joins TRBV15 to TRBJ2-1; 7 bases fit TRBD1. The CDR3 has 15 amino acids. V gave up 1 base and J gave up 8 bases; unmatched junction bases: 8. CDR1 is LNHNV, CDR2 YYDKDF, per germline (reference sequence). The CDR3 loop reads CATSRGQGELDEQFF. The CDR3 nucleotides are TGTGCCACCAGCAGAGGTCAGGGGGAACTGGATGAGCAGTTCTTC. Looking up the rest from reference TRBV15 and TRBJ2-1 gives the full variable domain: DAMVIQNPRYQVTQFGKPVTLSCSQTLNHNVMYWYQQKSSQAPKLLFHYYDKDFNNEADTPDNFQSRRPNTSFCFLDIRSPGLGDTAMYLCATSRGQGELDEQFFGPGTRLTVL.

The chain employs TRBV10-3 and TRBJ2-3; possibly TRBD1 for D (7 bases). With 6 bases removed from V and 0 bases from J, the gap between germline ends came to 13 bases. The germline V gene has CDR1 ENHRY and CDR2 SYGVKD. There are 15 residues in the CDR3. In DNA form, the CDR3 reads TGTGCCATCAGGGGAGGACAGGAAAGCACAGATACGCAGTATTTT. Encoded protein: CAIRGGQESTDTQYF.